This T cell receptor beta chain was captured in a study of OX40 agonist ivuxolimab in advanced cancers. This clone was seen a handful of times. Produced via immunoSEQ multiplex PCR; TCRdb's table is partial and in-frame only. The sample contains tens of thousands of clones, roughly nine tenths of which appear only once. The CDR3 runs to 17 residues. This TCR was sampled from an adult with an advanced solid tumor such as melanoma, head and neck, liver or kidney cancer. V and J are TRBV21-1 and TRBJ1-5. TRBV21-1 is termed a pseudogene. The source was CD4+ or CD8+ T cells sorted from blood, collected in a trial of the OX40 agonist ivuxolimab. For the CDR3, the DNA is TGTGCCAGCAGCAGACCTCATAGGACCTGTGGCAATCAGCCCCAGCATTTT. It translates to CASSRPHRTCGNQPQHF.